Listed below are T cell receptor beta chains from one sample, sequenced in a study of Graves' ophthalmopathy and Graves' hyperthyroidism. Via MiXCR, TCRdb re-called the multiplex PCR reads, giving one row per CDR3 protein. The repertoire has about 480,000 distinct CDR3 sequences, approximately 15% of them found once; the top ten carry 8% to 10%. Input material: blood. These receptors were obtained from a woman in her twenties or thirties with Graves' ophthalmopathy. Both conserved end residues are part of each CDR3. D genes are given only for firm matches. Some rows mark clone size as missing; the rest say once, few, many or name a class of expanded clone.

v_gene	j_gene	d_gene	abundance	CDR3nt	CDR3aa
TRBV7-2	TRBJ1-2	.	.	TGTGCCAGCAGCTTAATCCTGGGGAGGAACTATGGCTACACCTTC	CASSLILGRNYGYTF
TRBV9	TRBJ2-2	.	.	TGTGCCAGCAGCGTATGGGACACCGGGGAGCTGTTTTTT	CASSVWDTGELFF
TRBV9	TRBJ2-5	.	many	TGTGCCAGCAGCGAGACTAGTTCAGAGACCCAGTACTTC	CASSETSSETQYF
TRBV27	TRBJ2-5	.	many	TGTGCCAGCAGCTGGGGACGGAAACAAGAGACCCAGTACTTC	CASSWGRKQETQYF
TRBV12-3/TRBV12-4	TRBJ1-5	TRBD1	many	TGTGCCAGCAGTTTAGGAAGGGGGCGAGGTCAGCCCCAGCATTTT	CASSLGRGRGQPQHF
TRBV12-3/TRBV12-4	TRBJ2-7	TRBD1	many	TGTGCCAGCACATCCCGGGACAGAAGCTCCTACGAGCAGTACTTC	CASTSRDRSSYEQYF
TRBV7-9	TRBJ1-1	.	many	TGTGCCAGCAGCTTAGAAGGCAGTTCGGCGGAAGCTTTCTTT	CASSLEGSSAEAFF
TRBV11-2	TRBJ2-2	.	many	TGTGCCAGCAGCACAAAGGCAGGCCCCACCGGGGAGCTGTTTTTT	CASSTKAGPTGELFF
TRBV6-1	TRBJ2-7	TRBD1	.	TGTGCCAGCAGGAGGACAGGGGTGAGCCACGAGCAGTACTTC	CASRRTGVSHEQYF
TRBV27	TRBJ2-2	.	many	TGTGCCAGCAGTTTAGTCGAATTCGCCGGGGAGCTGTTTTTT	CASSLVEFAGELFF
TRBV28	TRBJ1-1	.	many	TGTGCCAGCAGGACCGCGCACACTGAAGCTTTCTTT	CASRTAHTEAFF
TRBV18	TRBJ2-2	TRBD2	.	TGTGCCAGCTCACCCGGACTAGCGGGGTCAGCCGGGGAGCTGTTTTTT	CASSPGLAGSAGELFF
TRBV20-1	TRBJ2-5	TRBD1	many	TGCAGTGCTAGAGGGGGCCGGGACAGGGCGAGGGAGACCCAGTACTTC	CSARGGRDRARETQYF